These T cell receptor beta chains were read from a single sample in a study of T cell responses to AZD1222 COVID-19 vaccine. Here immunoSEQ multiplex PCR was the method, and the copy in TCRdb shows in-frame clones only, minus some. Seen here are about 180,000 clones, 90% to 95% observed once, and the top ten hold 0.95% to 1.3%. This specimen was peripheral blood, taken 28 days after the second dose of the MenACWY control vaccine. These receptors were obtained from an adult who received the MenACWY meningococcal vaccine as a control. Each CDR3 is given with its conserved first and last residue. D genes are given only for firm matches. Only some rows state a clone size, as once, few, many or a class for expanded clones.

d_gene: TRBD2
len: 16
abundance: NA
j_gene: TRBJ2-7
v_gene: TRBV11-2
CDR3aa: CASSSLTGGGGNEQYF
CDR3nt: TGTGCCAGCAGCAGTCTAACGGGCGGGGGAGGGAACGAGCAGTACTTC

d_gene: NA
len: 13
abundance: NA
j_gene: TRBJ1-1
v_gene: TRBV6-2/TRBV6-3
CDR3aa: CASSYSLRTEAFF
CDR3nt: TGTGCCAGCAGTTACTCTTTGCGGACTGAAGCTTTCTTT

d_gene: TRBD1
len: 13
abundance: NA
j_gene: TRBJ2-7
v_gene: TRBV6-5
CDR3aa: CASTQRGPYEQYF
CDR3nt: TGTGCCAGCACGCAGAGGGGGCCCTACGAGCAGTACTTC

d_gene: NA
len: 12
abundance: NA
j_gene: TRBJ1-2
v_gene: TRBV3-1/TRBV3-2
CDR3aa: CASSQAAYGYTF
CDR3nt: TGTGCCAGCAGCCAGGCCGCCTATGGCTACACCTTC

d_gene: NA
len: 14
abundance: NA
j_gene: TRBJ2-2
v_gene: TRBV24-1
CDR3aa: CATSDPVNTGELFF
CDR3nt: TGTGCCACCAGTGATCCGGTTAACACCGGGGAGCTGTTTTTT

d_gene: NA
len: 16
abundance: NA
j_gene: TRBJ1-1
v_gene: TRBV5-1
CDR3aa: CASSLTGGVMNTEAFF
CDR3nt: TGCGCCAGCAGCTTGACGGGGGGCGTCATGAACACTGAAGCTTTCTTT

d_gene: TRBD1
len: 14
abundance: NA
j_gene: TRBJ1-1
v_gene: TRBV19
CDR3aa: CASSPNRDRRQAFF
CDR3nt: TGTGCCAGTAGTCCCAACCGGGACAGGCGGCAAGCTTTCTTT

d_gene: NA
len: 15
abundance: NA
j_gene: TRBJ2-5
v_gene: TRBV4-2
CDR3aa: CASSQALGEWETQYF
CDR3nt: TGTGCCAGCAGCCAAGCCCTAGGGGAGTGGGAGACCCAGTACTTC

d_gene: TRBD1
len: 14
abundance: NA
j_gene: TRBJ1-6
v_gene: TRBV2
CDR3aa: CASSDDRGNSPLHF
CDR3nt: TGTGCCAGCAGTGACGACAGGGGGAATTCACCCCTCCACTTT

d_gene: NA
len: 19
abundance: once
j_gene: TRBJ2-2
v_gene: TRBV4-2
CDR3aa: CASSHGGGQGLDNTGELFF
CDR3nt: TGTGCCAGCAGCCATGGAGGGGGCCAGGGGTTGGATAACACCGGGGAGCTGTTTTTT

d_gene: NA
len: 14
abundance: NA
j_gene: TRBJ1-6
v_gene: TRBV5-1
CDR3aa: CASSPGGVDSPLHF
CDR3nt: TGCGCCAGCAGCCCGGGAGGGGTTGATTCACCCCTCCACTTT

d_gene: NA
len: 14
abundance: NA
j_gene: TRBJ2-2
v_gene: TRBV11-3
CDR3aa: CASSPELRTGELFF
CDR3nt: TGTGCCAGCAGCCCCGAACTGAGAACCGGGGAGCTGTTTTTT

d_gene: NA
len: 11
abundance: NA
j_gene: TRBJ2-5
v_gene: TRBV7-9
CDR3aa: CASSTGETQYF
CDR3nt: TGTGCCAGCAGCACCGGAGAGACCCAGTACTTC

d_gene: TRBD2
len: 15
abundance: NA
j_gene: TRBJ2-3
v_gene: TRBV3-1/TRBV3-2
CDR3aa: CASSQQAGVTDTQYF
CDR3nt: TGTGCCAGCAGCCAGCAAGCGGGGGTAACAGATACGCAGTATTTT

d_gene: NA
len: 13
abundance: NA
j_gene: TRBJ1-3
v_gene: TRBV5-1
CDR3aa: CASSDSSGNTIYF
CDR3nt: TGCGCCAGCAGCGATTCCTCTGGAAACACCATATATTTT

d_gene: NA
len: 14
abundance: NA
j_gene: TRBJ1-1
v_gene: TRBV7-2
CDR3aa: CASSGQNLNTEAFF
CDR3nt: TGTGCCAGCAGCGGACAGAATTTGAACACTGAAGCTTTCTTT

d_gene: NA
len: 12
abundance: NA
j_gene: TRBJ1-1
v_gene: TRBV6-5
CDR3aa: CASRNRAFGAFF
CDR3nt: TGTGCCAGCAGGAACAGGGCGTTCGGAGCTTTCTTT

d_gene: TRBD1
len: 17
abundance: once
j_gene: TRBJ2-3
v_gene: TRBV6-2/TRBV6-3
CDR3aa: CASSYSKTGGATDTQYF
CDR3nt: TGTGCCAGCAGTTACTCGAAGACAGGGGGCGCGACAGATACGCAGTATTTT

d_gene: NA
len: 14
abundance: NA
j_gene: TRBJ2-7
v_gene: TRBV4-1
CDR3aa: CASSQAPGFDEQYF
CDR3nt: TGCGCCAGCAGCCAAGCCCCAGGGTTCGACGAGCAGTACTTC

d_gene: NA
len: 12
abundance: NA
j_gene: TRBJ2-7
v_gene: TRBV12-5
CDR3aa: CASGAGLYEQYF
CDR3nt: TGTGCCTCCGGGGCAGGTTTATACGAGCAGTACTTC

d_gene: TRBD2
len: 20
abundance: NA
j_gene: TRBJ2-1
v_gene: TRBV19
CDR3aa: CASSMGRGLAGGPSYNEQFF
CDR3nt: TGTGCCAGTAGTATGGGCCGGGGACTAGCGGGGGGGCCCTCCTACAATGAGCAGTTCTTC

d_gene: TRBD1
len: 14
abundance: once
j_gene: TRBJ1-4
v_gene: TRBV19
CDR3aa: CASRRGQVNEKLFF
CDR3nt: TGTGCCAGTAGACGAGGACAGGTAAATGAAAAACTGTTTTTT

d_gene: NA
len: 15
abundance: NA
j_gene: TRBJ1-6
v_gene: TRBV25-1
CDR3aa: CASSEYASYNSPLHF
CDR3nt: TGTGCCAGCAGTGAATACGCGAGCTATAATTCACCCCTCCACTTT

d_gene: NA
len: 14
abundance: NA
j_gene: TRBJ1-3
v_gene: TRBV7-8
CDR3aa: CASSLQGFGNTIYF
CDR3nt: TGTGCCAGCAGCCTGCAGGGTTTTGGAAACACCATATATTTT

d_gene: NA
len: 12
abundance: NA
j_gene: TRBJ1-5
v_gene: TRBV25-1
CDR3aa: CASSEGNQPQHF
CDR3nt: TGTGCCAGCAGTGAGGGCAATCAGCCCCAGCATTTT

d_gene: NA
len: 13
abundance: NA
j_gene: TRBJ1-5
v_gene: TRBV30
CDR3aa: CAWSRVGGQPQHF
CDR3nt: TGTGCCTGGAGTAGGGTAGGGGGTCAGCCCCAGCATTTT

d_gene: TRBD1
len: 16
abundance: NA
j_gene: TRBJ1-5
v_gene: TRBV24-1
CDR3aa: CATSDTGTGRNQPQHF
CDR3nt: TGTGCCACCAGTGATACAGGGACAGGCCGCAATCAGCCCCAGCATTTT

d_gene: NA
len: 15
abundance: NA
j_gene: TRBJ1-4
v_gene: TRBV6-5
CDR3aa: CASSYSGGRNEKLFF
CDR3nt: TGTGCCAGCAGTTACTCAGGTGGACGGAATGAAAAACTGTTTTTT

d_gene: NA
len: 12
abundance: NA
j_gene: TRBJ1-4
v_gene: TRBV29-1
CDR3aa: CSVDEGTEKLFF
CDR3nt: TGCAGCGTTGATGAGGGGACAGAAAAACTGTTTTTT

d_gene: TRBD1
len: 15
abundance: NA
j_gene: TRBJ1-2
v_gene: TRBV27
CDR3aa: CASSLYGTGNYGYTF
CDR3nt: TGTGCCAGCAGTCTATACGGGACAGGGAACTATGGCTACACCTTC

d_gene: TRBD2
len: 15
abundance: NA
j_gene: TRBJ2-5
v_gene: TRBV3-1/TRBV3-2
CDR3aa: CASSQGGGLQETQYF
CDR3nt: TGTGCCAGCAGCCAAGGCGGGGGACTCCAAGAGACCCAGTACTTC

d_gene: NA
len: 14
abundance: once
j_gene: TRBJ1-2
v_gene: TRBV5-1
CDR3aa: CASSLEGTNYGYTF
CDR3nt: TGCGCCAGCAGCTTGGAAGGAACTAACTATGGCTACACCTTC

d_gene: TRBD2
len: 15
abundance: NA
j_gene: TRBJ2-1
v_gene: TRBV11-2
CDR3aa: CASREAGNTYNEQFF
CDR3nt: TGTGCCAGCAGAGAAGCGGGGAATACCTACAATGAGCAGTTCTTC

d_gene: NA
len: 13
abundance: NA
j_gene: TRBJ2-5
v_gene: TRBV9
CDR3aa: CASSVSYSETQYF
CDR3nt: TGTGCCAGCAGCGTGTCTTATTCGGAGACCCAGTACTTC

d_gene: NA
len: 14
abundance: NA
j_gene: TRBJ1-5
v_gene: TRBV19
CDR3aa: CASSPYPSNQPQHF
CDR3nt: TGTGCCAGTAGTCCATACCCGAGCAATCAGCCCCAGCATTTT

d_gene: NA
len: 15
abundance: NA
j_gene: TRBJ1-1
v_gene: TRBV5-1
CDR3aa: CASSLVDGLNTEAFF
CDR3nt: TGCGCCAGCAGCTTGGTTGACGGCTTGAACACTGAAGCTTTCTTT

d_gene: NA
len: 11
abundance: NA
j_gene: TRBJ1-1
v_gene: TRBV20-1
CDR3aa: CSARKDREAFF
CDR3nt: TGCAGTGCTAGAAAGGATCGCGAAGCTTTCTTT

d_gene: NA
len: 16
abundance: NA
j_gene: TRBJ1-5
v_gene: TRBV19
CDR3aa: CASSTTWDGRNQPQHF
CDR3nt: TGTGCCAGTAGTACGACCTGGGACGGACGGAATCAGCCCCAGCATTTT

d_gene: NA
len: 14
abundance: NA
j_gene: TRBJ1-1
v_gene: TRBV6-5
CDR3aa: CASSYRQLNTEAFF
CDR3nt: TGTGCCAGCAGTTACCGACAGTTGAACACTGAAGCTTTCTTT

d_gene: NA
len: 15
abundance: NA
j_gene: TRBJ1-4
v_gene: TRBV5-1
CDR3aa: CASSSADPLNEKLFF
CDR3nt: TGCGCCAGCAGCTCCGCGGATCCCCTTAATGAAAAACTGTTTTTT

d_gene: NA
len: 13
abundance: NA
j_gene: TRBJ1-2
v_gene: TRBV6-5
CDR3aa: CATTRGVSYGYTF
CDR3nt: TGTGCCACCACCCGAGGGGTTAGCTATGGCTACACCTTC

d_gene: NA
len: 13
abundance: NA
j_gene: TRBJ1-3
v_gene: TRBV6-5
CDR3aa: CASRPTGGNTIYF
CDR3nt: TGTGCCAGCAGACCTACTGGGGGAAACACCATATATTTT

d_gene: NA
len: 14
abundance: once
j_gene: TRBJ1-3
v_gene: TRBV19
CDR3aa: CASSMVDFRNTIYF
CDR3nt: TGTGCCAGTAGTATGGTCGATTTCAGAAACACCATATATTTT

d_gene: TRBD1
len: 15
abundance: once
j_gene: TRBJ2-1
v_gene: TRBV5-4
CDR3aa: CASSLRQGGVGEQFF
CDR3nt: TGTGCCAGCAGCTTGAGACAGGGGGGGGTTGGTGAGCAGTTCTTC

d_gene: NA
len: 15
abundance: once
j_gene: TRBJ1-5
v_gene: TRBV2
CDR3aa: CASSDQGIRNMPQHF
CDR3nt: TGTGCCAGCAGTGATCAAGGGATTCGCAACATGCCCCAGCATTTT

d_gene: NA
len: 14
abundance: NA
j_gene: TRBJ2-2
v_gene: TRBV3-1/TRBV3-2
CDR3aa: CASSQYGEVGELFF
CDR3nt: TGTGCCAGCAGCCAATACGGGGAGGTCGGGGAGCTGTTTTTT

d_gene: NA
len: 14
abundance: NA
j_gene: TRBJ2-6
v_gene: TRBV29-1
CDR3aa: CSVEGGAGANVLTF
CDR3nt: TGCAGCGTTGAAGGGGGTGCGGGGGCCAACGTCCTGACTTTC

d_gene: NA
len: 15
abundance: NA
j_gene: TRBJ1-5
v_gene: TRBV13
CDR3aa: CASSLNTGGNQPQHF
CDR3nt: TGTGCCAGCAGCCTGAACACTGGCGGGAATCAGCCCCAGCATTTT

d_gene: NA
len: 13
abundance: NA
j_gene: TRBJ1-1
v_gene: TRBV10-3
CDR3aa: CAISEVGNTEAFF
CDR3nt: TGTGCCATCAGTGAAGTTGGGAACACTGAAGCTTTCTTT

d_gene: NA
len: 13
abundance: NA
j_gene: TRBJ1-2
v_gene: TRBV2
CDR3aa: CASSGNGLYGYTF
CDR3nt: TGTGCCAGCAGTGGGAACGGCCTCTATGGCTACACCTTC

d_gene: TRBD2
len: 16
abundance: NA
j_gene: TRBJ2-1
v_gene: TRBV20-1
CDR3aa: CSASNGRGGLRNEQFF
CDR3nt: TGCAGTGCTAGTAATGGGCGGGGGGGCCTGAGAAATGAGCAGTTCTTC

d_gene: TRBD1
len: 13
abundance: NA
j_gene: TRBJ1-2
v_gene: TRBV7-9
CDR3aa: CASSPGQSIGYTF
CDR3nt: TGTGCCAGCAGCCCGGGACAGTCGATTGGCTACACCTTC

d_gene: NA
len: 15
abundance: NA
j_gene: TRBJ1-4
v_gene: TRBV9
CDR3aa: CASSRDPGTNEKLFF
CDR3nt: TGTGCCAGCAGCCGGGATCCCGGGACTAATGAAAAACTGTTTTTT

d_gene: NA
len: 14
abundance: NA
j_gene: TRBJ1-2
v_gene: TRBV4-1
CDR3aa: CASSLGSTNYGYTF
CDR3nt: TGCGCCAGCAGTCTAGGAAGTACCAACTATGGCTACACCTTC

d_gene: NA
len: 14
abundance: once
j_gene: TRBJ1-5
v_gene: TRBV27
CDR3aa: CASSPRQLHQPQHF
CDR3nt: TGTGCCAGCAGCCCCCGGCAGCTACATCAGCCCCAGCATTTT